This passage covers 27 T cell receptor beta chains from one sample sequenced in a study of T cell responses to AZD1222 COVID-19 vaccine (dated by TCRdb to about 2021). Library preparation used the immunoSEQ multiplex PCR assay. The immuneACCESS repertoire file appears here via TCRdb, limited to in-frame rearrangements. These files lack a portion of the clones; in checked studies, under half of the deficit traces to unresolved V genes, and the cause of the others is not known. The table for this sample lists over 100,000 clones; about nine tenths of them were counted only once. The top ten clonotypes cover 2% to 3% of the sample. The time point tag for this specimen amounts to: about 28 days (+/-7) after the second vaccine dose. This specimen was peripheral blood, taken 28 days after the second AZD1222 dose. Receptors were obtained from an adult who received the AZD1222 COVID-19 vaccine.

This chain connects TRBV7-9 to TRBJ1-4; the D gene is possibly TRBD1 (6 bases). Germline V gene data show CDR1 as SEHNR and CDR2 as FQNEAQ (reference sequence). Trimming pared 9 bases from V and 4 bases from J, leaving 12 bases between. The CDR3 runs to 13 residues. For the CDR3, the DNA is TGTGCCAGTCACCGACAGGATAATGAAAAACTGTTTTTT. The encoded protein is CASHRQDNEKLFF.

In its sample, this clone was seen once. CDR3: CASSRGQGVQPQHF. The CDR3, as DNA: TGTGCCAGTAGTAGGGGACAGGGAGTCCAGCCCCAGCATTTT. The rearrangement uses TRBV19 and TRBJ1-5; 9 bases map to TRBD1. There are 14 residues in the CDR3. The J segment lost 7 bases and the V segment lost 4 bases, leaving 5 bases of the junction unmatched. The V gene's germline CDR1 is LNHDA and CDR2 SQIVND (reference sequence).

In DNA, the CDR3 is TGCGCCAGCAGCTTCACTGCAGACACTGAAGCTTTCTTT. Translation gives CASSFTADTEAFF. This chain links TRBV5-1 with TRBJ1-1; D unresolved. V gave up 2 bases and J gave up 3 bases, with 8 bases separating them. CDR1 and CDR2 (germline): SGHRS, YFSETQ. The CDR3 length is 13 residues.

About this clone: Other DNA sequences in the same sample also yield this CDR3. The CDR3 loop is CASSPGLNTEAFF. CDR3 bases: TGCGCCAGCAGCCCGGGCTTGAACACTGAAGCTTTCTTT. The V and J genes are TRBV5-1 and TRBJ1-1; D not certain. Trimming took 4 bases from V and 0 from J, leaving 7 bases between them. CDR3 size: 13 residues. Germline CDR1 SGHRS, CDR2 YFSETQ. The variable domain in full, completed from reference TRBV5-1 and TRBJ1-1, reads KAGVTQTPRYLIKTRGQQVTLSCSPISGHRSVSWYQQTPGQGLQFLFEYFSETQRNKGNFPGRFSGRQFSNSRSEMNVSTLELGDSALYLCASSPGLNTEAFFGQGTRLTVV.

The chain links TRBV9 to TRBJ1-1; D might be TRBD1 (5 bases). CDR1 is SGDLS, CDR2 YYNGEE, per germline. V lost 6 bases and J 0 bases, leaving 15 bases between the germline ends. This CDR3 has 15 residues. The CDR3 sequence is CASTRAGDLNTEAFF. CDR3 sequence (DNA): TGTGCCAGCACCCGGGCGGGGGATCTGAACACTGAAGCTTTCTTT.

The J gene is TRBJ2-2, the V gene TRBV3-1 (or the pseudogene TRBV3-2); tentatively, D is TRBD2 (6 bases). Trimming took 3 bases from V and 5 from J, leaving 16 bases between them. Germline CDR1 is LGHDT and CDR2 is YNNKEL (reference sequence). This CDR3 is 16 amino acids long. The CDR3 loop is CASSHGVAGRTGELFF. DNA for the CDR3: TGTGCCAGCAGCCACGGGGTGGCGGGGCGGACCGGGGAGCTGTTTTTT.

This clone appeared a single time. At the DNA level, this CDR3 is encoded by other sequences in the same sample as well. The chain employs TRBV18 and TRBJ1-1, with 7 positions matching TRBD1. V shed 6 bases, J shed 0 bases, and the junction held 1 base outside the gene matches. CDR1 and CDR2 (germline): KGHSH, LQKENI. The CDR3 covers 13 residues. The CDR3 DNA reads as TGTGCCAGCTCCAGGGGGTTGAACACTGAAGCTTTCTTT. This encodes CASSRGLNTEAFF.

This clone is a singleton in its sample. The chain has TRBV7-9 and TRBJ2-5; TRBD1 matches at 8 bases. This CDR3 comprises 17 residues. Trimming cost V 3 bases and J 1 base; bases outside gene matches: 10. Germline-derived CDR1 and CDR2 are SEHNR and FQNEAQ (reference sequence). This chain's CDR3 is CASSFGQGGPTQETQYF. In DNA form, the CDR3 reads TGTGCCAGCAGCTTCGGACAGGGCGGACCAACCCAAGAGACCCAGTACTTC.

In DNA form, the CDR3 reads TGTGCCAGCTCACTCCGGGACTCCAGGACCGGGGAGCTGTTTTTT. It translates to CASSLRDSRTGELFF. The chain is built from TRBV18 and TRBJ2-2; a weak D match, TRBD2 (6 bases). The germline V gene has CDR1 KGHSH and CDR2 LQKENI. The CDR3 consists of 15 residues. Trimming took 4 bases from V and 5 from J, leaving 14 bases between them.

The rearrangement joins TRBV6-5 to TRBJ1-3, with a weak D call TRBD1 (6 bases). The CDR3 extends over 14 amino acids. Per the germline V gene, CDR1 is MNHEY and CDR2 is SVGAGI. The V end was cut by 7 bases, the J end by 2 bases, with 12 bases between. CDR3 in DNA: TGTGCCAGCAAGGCGGGGGCGGCTGGAAACACCATATATTTT. Residues: CASKAGAAGNTIYF.

The chain has TRBV29-1 and TRBJ1-3, with D unresolved. The CDR3 is 10 amino acids. Between the trimmed V and J ends, which lost 7 bases and 8 bases, there was a span of 9 bases. Looked up from germline, CDR1 is SQVTM and CDR2 is ANQGSEA. As DNA, the CDR3 is TGCAGCGGCGGGGAGGACACCATATATTTT. Encoded protein: CSGGEDTIYF.

This chain uses TRBV28 with TRBJ1-6; perhaps TRBD1 as D (5 bases). V was pared by 5 bases and J by 7 bases, with 15 bases between. The CDR3 is 15 residues long. CDR1 and CDR2 (germline): MDHEN, SYDVKM. Written as DNA, the CDR3 is TGTGCCAGCAGTCCACCAGGTTCAGGGAATTCACCCCTCCACTTT. Its translation: CASSPPGSGNSPLHF.

The chain carries TRBV19 and TRBJ1-1; no clear D gene. The CDR3 has 13 amino acids. Germline V gene sequence: CDR1 LNHDA, CDR2 SQIVND (reference sequence). Trimming stripped 7 bases from V and 3 bases from J, with 12 bases between. The CDR3 bases are TGTGCCAGTAACAGTGGTCACGACACTGAAGCTTTCTTT. Amino acid sequence: CASNSGHDTEAFF.

CDR3 loop: CAISGSGWNQPQHF. CDR3 coding DNA: TGTGCCATCAGTGGATCCGGATGGAATCAGCCCCAGCATTTT. The gene calls are TRBV10-3 and TRBJ1-5; D is uncertain. The length of the CDR3 is 14 residues. CDR1 and CDR2 from the germline V gene are ENHRY and SYGVKD. V shed 4 bases and J shed 4 bases, with 11 bases lying between them.

The gene calls are TRBV19 and TRBJ1-5; no reliable D call. The germline gives CDR1 LNHDA, CDR2 SQIVND (reference sequence). The V gene lost 5 bases and the J gene lost 5 bases, with 10 bases spanning the gap. The CDR3 contains 13 residues. This chain's CDR3 is CASSPMRDQPQHF. CDR3 DNA sequence: TGTGCCAGTAGTCCAATGAGGGATCAGCCCCAGCATTTT.

The chain carries TRBV7-2 and TRBJ1-6; D is ambiguous. Trimming removed 4 bases at V and 7 bases at J, with 14 bases between. Germline lookup yields CDR1 SGHTA and CDR2 FQGNSA. The CDR3 totals 15 residues. The CDR3 spells CASSSTPYPNSPLHF. In nucleotides, the CDR3 is TGTGCCAGCAGCTCAACACCATACCCCAATTCACCCCTCCACTTT.

In regard to this clone: One end of the junction varies from germline; a read error may be responsible. This sample also contains other DNA sequences that code for the same CDR3. This chain connects TRBV7-2 to TRBJ2-5; D could derive from TRBD1 or TRBD2 (5 bases each). This CDR3 has 14 residues. Germline CDR1 SGHTA, CDR2 FQGNSA. As DNA, the CDR3 is TGTGCCAGCAGCCTAGCTGGGGCCCAAGAGACCCAGTACTTC. Its translation: CASSLAGAQETQYF.

The chain carries TRBV4-1 and TRBJ2-1; TRBD2 is a possible D gene (5 bases). Germline V gene lookup returns CDR1 MGHRA and CDR2 YSYEKL. With 1 base removed from V and 8 bases from J, the gap between germline ends came to 15 bases. The CDR3 runs 15 residues. The CDR3 protein is CASSQGPSWFDEQFF. Here the CDR3 DNA reads TGCGCCAGCAGCCAAGGTCCTAGCTGGTTCGATGAGCAGTTCTTC.

This clone was picked up one time. The chain uses TRBV7-3 and TRBJ2-5; D tentatively fits TRBD1 or TRBD2 (6 bases each). CDR1 and CDR2 from the germline V gene are SGHTA and FQGTGA. Trimming took off 3 bases at V and 5 bases at J, with 13 bases between the two ends. The CDR3 spans 14 residues. The CDR3 DNA sequence: TGTGCCAGCAGCTTCCAGGGGAGGTGGGAGACCCAGTACTTC. Translated: CASSFQGRWETQYF.

The sample holds a few counts of this clone. J is TRBJ1-1 and V is TRBV21-1; the D call in the table, TRBD1, was not verified against the DNA. TRBV21-1 is designated a pseudogene. The CDR3 contains 17 residues. CDR3 region: CASSKEARPLMNTEAFF. CDR3 bases: TGTGCCAGCAGCAAAGAGGCCAGGCCCTTGATGAACACTGAAGCTTTCTTT.

The CDR3 reads CASSLIGPSTDTQYF. CDR3 DNA sequence: TGCGCCAGCAGCTTGATAGGGCCTAGCACAGATACGCAGTATTTT. The chain joins TRBV5-1 to TRBJ2-3; the D is unclear. Germline CDR1 and CDR2: SGHRS and YFSETQ. The length of the CDR3 is 15 residues. The V end was cut by 1 base, the J end by 0 bases, with 9 bases between.

The gene calls are TRBV15 and TRBJ1-5; possible D gene TRBD1, 6 bases. This CDR3 spans 15 amino acids. V was trimmed by 1 base and J by 11 bases, leaving 18 bases between them. The V gene's germline CDR1 is LNHNV and CDR2 YYDKDF (reference sequence). The CDR3 DNA follows: TGTGCCACCAGCAGAGGATTCCGGGGGCTTAAGACCCAGCATTTT. Its protein product is CATSRGFRGLKTQHF. Together with reference TRBV15 and TRBJ1-5, the CDR3 gives the full variable domain: DAMVIQNPRYQVTQFGKPVTLSCSQTLNHNVMYWYQQKSSQAPKLLFHYYDKDFNNEADTPDNFQSRRPNTSFCFLDIRSPGLGDTAMYLCATSRGFRGLKTQHFGDGTRLSIL.

This clone has more than one count but fewer than ten. The chain couples TRBV14 to TRBJ1-2, with D possibly matching TRBD1 (6 bases). The CDR3 loop spans 15 amino acids. Germline V CDR1 and CDR2: SGHDN, FVKESK. Trimming left V 2 bases short and J 4 bases short, with 14 bases between. CDR3 sequence reads: CASSQYPGDRYGYTF. DNA of the CDR3: TGTGCCAGCAGCCAATATCCAGGGGACCGCTATGGCTACACCTTC.

The J gene is TRBJ1-1, the V gene TRBV7-2; D is uncertain. In germline, CDR1 is SGHTA, CDR2 FQGNSA. The CDR3 covers 14 residues. The V and J ends lost 3 bases and 1 base respectively, with 9 bases between them. The CDR3 DNA reads as TGTGCCAGCAGCTTTCGCACAGAGAACACTGAAGCTTTCTTT. Protein product: CASSFRTENTEAFF.

The genes are TRBV18 and TRBJ2-1; D tentatively fits TRBD1 or TRBD2 (6 bases each). Germline V gene data show CDR1 as KGHSH and CDR2 as LQKENI. CDR3 length equals 12 residues. Deletions cut 6 bases from V and 8 bases from J, with 11 bases between. The CDR3 nucleotides are TGTGCCAGCTCCCCCGGGGGCTATGAGCAGTTCTTC. It is translated as CASSPGGYEQFF.

The chain employs TRBV14 and TRBJ2-1; TRBD2 aligns across 10 bases. The CDR3 loop spans 15 amino acids. Germline-derived CDR1 and CDR2 are SGHDN and FVKESK. V lost 5 bases, J lost 2 bases, and 3 bases stayed unmatched. For the CDR3, the DNA is TGTGCCAGCAGCTCTCTAGCGGGGGCCTACAATGAGCAGTTCTTC. It encodes CASSSLAGAYNEQFF.

This chain links TRBV4-1 with TRBJ1-2; 8 bases are a match to TRBD1. CDR3 length equals 16 residues. Germline V CDR1 and CDR2: MGHRA, YSYEKL. The V segment lost 4 bases and the J segment 4 bases; nucleotides outside the gene matches: 11. DNA for the CDR3: TGCGCCAGCAGCCCCCGGGAACCAGGGGGCCTCTATGGCTACACCTTC. Its translation is CASSPREPGGLYGYTF.